This T cell receptor beta chain came from a study of chemoradiotherapy in HPV16-positive cancers. The CDR3 runs to 16 residues. CDR1 is SGHTA, CDR2 FQGNSA, per germline. Trimming took 7 bases from V and 2 from J; bases not matched to a gene: 7. Study-level points and caveats: Better recurrence-free survival went with HPV-responsive T-cell expansion in HPV16-positive patients. HPV-specific T cells were functionally defined from only a couple of HPV16-positive patients.

Some clones are missing from TCRdb's copy, which holds only in-frame ones; the method was immunoSEQ multiplex PCR. Here the sample spans tens of thousands of clones, about 94% being singletons. As regards this clone: No antigen is known for it.

The gene calls are TRBV7-2 and TRBJ2-1; TRBD2 matches 11 bases. This sequence was found in a human donor with HPV-associated anogenital cancer. Material: blood, obtained from a patient who underwent chemoradiotherapy. The CDR3 sequence: CASNPKLAGAYNEQFF. The CDR3 region has the DNA TGTGCCAGCAACCCGAAACTAGCGGGAGCCTACAATGAGCAGTTCTTC.